This T cell receptor beta chain was observed in a study of response to subunit inactivated influenza vaccine. Study-level results: A suggestion made by the authors is that each seasonal influenza vaccination recruits few new T cells.

About this clonotype: The target antigen is unknown.

TCRdb re-derived calls from the RT-PCR reads in MiXCR, one entry per CDR3 protein. The repertoire holds some 500,000 distinct CDR3 sequences, with 10% to 15% as singletons. The CDR3 is 15 residues long. Trimming at V came to 3 bases and at J to 2 bases, leaving 7 bases not matched to a gene. V and J are TRBV12-3 or TRBV12-4 and TRBJ2-7; 7 nucleotides align to TRBD1. The sequences come from PBMCs from blood, collected 45 days after vaccination. This sequence originates from a man between 45 and 60 years old who received an inactivated influenza vaccine. Written as DNA, the CDR3 is TGTGCCAGCAGTTTTCCTCCAGGGGGTACCTACGAGCAGTACTTC. It codes for CASSFPPGGTYEQYF.